The 16 T cell receptor beta chains listed next were all sequenced from one sample in a study of shared clonotypes between healthy human individuals. Some clones are missing from TCRdb's copy, which holds only in-frame ones; the method was immunoSEQ multiplex PCR. In the table there are 850,000 to 1,200,000 clones, 65% to 80% of which are singletons. The sequencing sample was made of memory CD4+ T cells sorted from blood. The subset here: CD45RA-negative fraction. The source of these receptors is a man younger than 35 in good health.

The V gene is TRBV7-2, the J gene TRBJ2-5; 8 nucleotides agree with TRBD2. Germline CDR1 and CDR2: SGHTA and FQGNSA. The CDR3 length is 14 residues. V gave up 6 bases and J gave up 5 bases; unmatched junction bases: 8. The CDR3 sequence: CASRGAGVIETQYF. In DNA form, the CDR3 reads TGTGCCAGCAGGGGAGCGGGAGTGATTGAGACCCAGTACTTC.

Many counts were recorded for this clone. V is TRBV5-1 and J is TRBJ2-3; TRBD2 matches at 9 bases. Unmatched junction bases numbered 3, after V lost 0 bases and J lost 1 base. Germline lookup yields CDR1 SGHRS and CDR2 YFSETQ. CDR3 length: 16 residues. In nucleotides, the CDR3 is TGCGCCAGCAGCTTGGAGGAGCGGGGGGGCACAGATACGCAGTATTTT. This sequence encodes CASSLEERGGTDTQYF.

The J gene is TRBJ1-1, the V gene TRBV4-1; D is unclear. Germline V gene data show CDR1 as MGHRA and CDR2 as YSYEKL. Trimming removed 0 bases from V and 3 bases from J, with 8 bases in between. This CDR3 is 14 amino acids long. CDR3 DNA sequence: TGCGCCAGCAGCCAAGATAGCACGTACACTGAAGCTTTCTTT. Translation: CASSQDSTYTEAFF.

V gene TRBV19 combines with J gene TRBJ2-6, with a possible D match to TRBD2 (6 bases). The CDR3 extends over 16 amino acids. Germline V gives CDR1 LNHDA, CDR2 SQIVND (reference sequence). The V end lost 10 bases, the J end lost 6 bases, and 22 bases lay between the germline ends. CDR3 nucleotides: TGTGCCACTAAAAAGGGGAGGTCGGGCGAGGCCAACGTCCTGACTTTC. Translating it yields CATKKGRSGEANVLTF.

There are a few counts of this clone. The chain is built from TRBV2 and TRBJ1-5; 7 nucleotides match TRBD1. CDR1 is SNHLY and CDR2 is FYNNEI in the germline V gene. This CDR3 has 15 amino acids. J gave up 4 bases and V 3 bases, and 6 bases lay outside the gene matches. The CDR3 DNA reads TGTGCCAGCAGTGAGGGGACAGCCCTTAATCAGCCCCAGCATTTT. Amino acid sequence: CASSEGTALNQPQHF.

A word on this clone: At one end the junction does not follow the germline gene, possibly because of a read error. The chain uses TRBV5-1 and TRBJ2-3, with 9 bases matching TRBD1. Germline loops: CDR1 SGHRS, CDR2 YFSETQ. The CDR3 covers 15 residues. For the CDR3, the DNA is TGCGTCAGCAGCGTGACAGGGGGACCTACAGATACGCAGTATTTT. Translation: CVSSVTGGPTDTQYF.

The V and J genes are TRBV18 and TRBJ2-7; 13 nucleotides align to TRBD2. V trimming: 5 bases; J trimming: 2 bases; junction bases outside the gene matches: 6. CDR1 and CDR2 from the germline V gene are KGHSH and LQKENI. The CDR3 is made up of 16 amino acids. The DNA of the CDR3 is TGTGCCAGCTCAAAAATGGGGACTAGCGGGGCCTACGAGCAGTACTTC. This gives the protein CASSKMGTSGAYEQYF.

The chain combines TRBV5-6 with TRBJ2-2, with TRBD2 matching over 7 bases. The CDR3 runs 17 residues. The J segment lost 2 bases and the V segment lost 0 bases, leaving 7 bases of the junction unmatched. From germline, CDR1 is SGHDT and CDR2 YYEEEE. The CDR3 loop reads CASSLVLAAYNTGELFF. The CDR3 region has the DNA TGTGCCAGCAGCTTGGTGCTAGCGGCGTATAACACCGGGGAGCTGTTTTTT.

The gene calls are TRBV6-5 and TRBJ1-2; 7 bases fit TRBD1. CDR3 size: 15 residues. V lost 4 bases, J lost 4 bases, and 9 bases stayed unmatched. Germline-derived CDR1 and CDR2 are MNHEY and SVGAGI. The CDR3 DNA follows: TGTGCCAGCAGTTCGACAGGGACGCCCCTCTATGGCTACACCTTC. Amino acids: CASSSTGTPLYGYTF.

This chain links TRBV5-1 with TRBJ2-3; D is perhaps TRBD2 (5 bases). CDR1 is SGHRS and CDR2 is YFSETQ in the germline V gene. Trimming removed 4 bases at V and 1 base at J, with 10 bases between. The CDR3 contains 14 residues. The CDR3 sequence is CASSDPGGTDTQYF. The CDR3 DNA is TGCGCCAGCAGCGACCCCGGGGGCACAGATACGCAGTATTTT.

The V gene is TRBV5-6, the J gene TRBJ2-7; D is uncertain. V lost 7 bases and J 6 bases, leaving 8 bases between the germline ends. Looked up from germline, CDR1 is SGHDT and CDR2 is YYEEEE. This CDR3 spans 10 amino acids. The chain's CDR3 is CASGRTEQYF. Here the CDR3 DNA reads TGTGCCAGCGGTCGTACCGAGCAGTACTTC. The whole variable domain, remainder taken from reference TRBV5-6 and TRBJ2-7, is DAGVTQSPTHLIKTRGQQVTLRCSPKSGHDTVSWYQQALGQGPQFIFQYYEEEERQRGNFPDRFSGHQFPNYSSELNVNALLLGDSALYLCASGRTEQYFGPGTRLTVT.

There are a few counts of this clone. The rearrangement links TRBV10-2 to TRBJ2-5; the D gene is possibly TRBD1 (6 bases). From germline, CDR1 is WSHSY and CDR2 SAAADI. The CDR3 is made up of 14 amino acids. Trimming cost V 3 bases and J 4 bases, with 12 bases left between them. The CDR3 region is CASSEQGRVETQYF. CDR3 in DNA: TGCGCCAGCAGTGAACAGGGCAGGGTAGAGACCCAGTACTTC.

In this sample, this clone turned up a few times. The chain has TRBV5-5 and TRBJ1-3; D ambiguous. The CDR3 extends over 17 amino acids. Trimming left V 3 bases short and J 0 bases short, with 16 bases between. Germline V lookup: CDR1 SGHKS, CDR2 YYEKEE (reference sequence). DNA of the CDR3: TGTGCCAGCAGCTCCCTCGCGGGCCCCCACTCTGGAAACACCATATATTTT. Its translation: CASSSLAGPHSGNTIYF.

This rearrangement joins TRBV7-6 to TRBJ1-5; no definite D call. CDR1 and CDR2 from the germline V gene are SGHVS and FNYEAQ. The CDR3 runs 12 residues. V lost 5 bases and J lost 0, with 2 bases in between. The CDR3 DNA reads as TGTGCCAGCAGCCCTAGCAATCAGCCCCAGCATTTT. This encodes CASSPSNQPQHF. Combining the CDR3 with reference TRBV7-6 and TRBJ1-5 gives the whole variable domain GAGVSQSPRYKVTKRGQDVALRCDPISGHVSLYWYRQALGQGPEFLTYFNYEAQQDKSGLPNDRFSAERPEGSISTLTIQRTEQRDSAMYRCASSPSNQPQHFGDGTRLSIL.

As regards this clone: The sample has other DNA sequences that encode this CDR3 too. This chain links TRBV30 with TRBJ1-6; D gene uncertain. Germline values: CDR1 GTSNPN, CDR2 SVGIG (reference sequence). The CDR3 is 11 residues long. V dropped 1 base and J dropped 7 bases, with 2 bases sitting between them. CDR3 residues: CAWSDNSPLHF. CDR3 sequence (DNA): TGTGCCTGGAGTGACAATTCACCCCTCCACTTT.

V is TRBV7-2 and J is TRBJ2-5, with D uncertain. V was clipped by 2 bases and J by 2 bases, with 6 bases between them. The germline CDR1 and CDR2 sequences are SGHTA and FQGNSA. This CDR3 comprises 13 residues. Here the CDR3 reads CASSLFFQETQYF. The CDR3 region has the DNA TGTGCCAGCAGCTTATTTTTTCAAGAGACCCAGTACTTC.